Presented here are 24 T cell receptor beta chains from one specimen sequenced in a study of blood T cell repertoires in COVID-19. The assay was immunoSEQ multiplex PCR, and TCRdb's table has in-frame clones only and misses some. Among approximately 200,000 clones listed, roughly 80% were seen once. The sample was peripheral blood. The receptors were gathered from a woman in her 30s with acute or convalescent COVID-19.

The CDR3 DNA sequence: TGTGCCAGCAGCCAAGACAGGGTAAACGAGCAGTACTTC. It encodes CASSQDRVNEQYF. V and J are TRBV7-9 and TRBJ2-7, with 7 bases fitting TRBD1. The CDR3 loop spans 13 amino acids. CDR1 SEHNR and CDR2 FQNEAQ come from the germline V gene (reference sequence). V trimming: 5 bases; J trimming: 5 bases; junction bases outside the gene matches: 6.

The genes are TRBV5-1 and TRBJ2-3, with 8 bases that match TRBD2. J lost 5 bases, V lost 5 bases, and 10 bases had no gene match. The CDR3 has 15 residues. CDR1 SGHRS and CDR2 YFSETQ come from the germline V gene. Here the CDR3 reads CASRTAGERRDTQYF. The CDR3, as DNA: TGCGCCAGCAGAACAGCGGGAGAGAGGCGAGATACGCAGTATTTT.

The V gene is TRBV9, the J gene TRBJ1-4; D is ambiguous. CDR1 is SGDLS and CDR2 is YYNGEE in the germline V gene. This CDR3 is built from 14 residues. V shed 0 bases and J shed 4 bases, with 7 bases lying between them. CDR3 DNA sequence: TGTGCCAGCAGCGTAGGGCGGGGTAATGAAAAACTGTTTTTT. This sequence encodes CASSVGRGNEKLFF.

On this clone: This sample includes further DNA sequences coding for the same CDR3. The CDR3: CASSHEQGYGYTF. In DNA form, the CDR3 reads TGCGCCAGCAGCCACGAACAGGGCTATGGCTACACCTTC. This chain links TRBV4-3 with TRBJ1-2; weak D call: TRBD1 (6 bases). The CDR3 loop spans 13 amino acids. CDR1 and CDR2 from the germline V gene are LGHNA and YSLEER. V was trimmed by 3 bases and J by 4 bases, leaving 9 bases between them.

V is TRBV28 and J is TRBJ2-1; D unclear. Deletions cut 4 bases from V and 8 bases from J, with 18 bases between. CDR3 size: 15 residues. Germline V gives CDR1 MDHEN, CDR2 SYDVKM. The CDR3 spells CASSSIGYAVDEQFF. The CDR3 DNA is TGTGCCAGCAGTTCAATCGGGTACGCAGTCGATGAGCAGTTCTTC. Looking up the rest from reference TRBV28 and TRBJ2-1 gives the full variable domain: DVKVTQSSRYLVKRTGEKVFLECVQDMDHENMFWYRQDPGLGLRLIYFSYDVKMKEKGDIPEGYSVSREKKERFSLILESASTNQTSMYLCASSSIGYAVDEQFFGPGTRLTVL.

V gene TRBV5-1 combines with J gene TRBJ1-1; TRBD1 is a possible D gene (5 bases). There are 15 residues in the CDR3. V was cut by 5 bases and J by 0 bases, with 14 bases left in between. CDR1 and CDR2 from the germline V gene are SGHRS and YFSETQ. Here the CDR3 DNA reads TGCGCCAGCAGGCCGAGGGGAGGTATGAACACTGAAGCTTTCTTT. It yields the protein CASRPRGGMNTEAFF.

This clone was seen once. V usage is TRBV21-1 and J usage is TRBJ1-3. TRBV21-1 is a listed pseudogene. The CDR3 covers 20 residues. In DNA, the CDR3 is TGTGCCAGCAGCACTCCCGCGGGGGGGAGGCAGGGCCTCTCTGGAAACACCATATATTTT. This encodes CASSTPAGGRQGLSGNTIYF.

The chain links TRBV4-3 to TRBJ1-1; 12 bases fit TRBD1. This CDR3 region has 16 residues. Germline lookup yields CDR1 LGHNA and CDR2 YSLEER. The trim removed 4 bases at V and 7 bases at J, leaving 10 bases unmatched. This CDR3 reads CASSRFPGQGAFEAFF. CDR3 bases: TGCGCCAGCAGCCGATTTCCGGGACAGGGGGCATTTGAAGCTTTCTTT.

The J gene is TRBJ2-7, the V gene TRBV13, with 8 bases matching TRBD1. Losses at the gene ends were 5 bases for V and 3 bases for J; bases not matched to a gene: 3. The germline gives CDR1 PRHDT, CDR2 FYEKMQ (reference sequence). The CDR3 has 13 residues. CDR3 DNA sequence: TGTGCCAGCAGCAAAGGACAGGGCTACGAGCAGTACTTC. This encodes CASSKGQGYEQYF.

The chain has TRBV5-4 and TRBJ1-2; 7 bases align to TRBD1. V trimming: 4 bases; J trimming: 3 bases; junction bases outside the gene matches: 12. Germline loops: CDR1 SGHNT, CDR2 YYREEE (reference sequence). This CDR3 is built from 16 residues. CDR3 nucleotides: TGTGCCAGCAGCCCTCACCGACAGGGCCCCTACTATGGCTACACCTTC. It yields the protein CASSPHRQGPYYGYTF.

The V gene is TRBV5-4, the J gene TRBJ2-1; 13 nucleotides align to TRBD2. This CDR3 is 14 amino acids long. Germline lookup yields CDR1 SGHNT and CDR2 YYREEE (reference sequence). After removal of 6 bases from V and 9 bases from J, the junction contained 6 bases not matched to a gene. In DNA form, the CDR3 reads TGTGCCAGCACCCGACTAGCGGGAGGATCTGAGCAGTTCTTC. Translating it yields CASTRLAGGSEQFF. The full variable domain, in which reference TRBV5-4 and TRBJ2-1 provide the parts outside the CDR3, is ETGVTQSPTHLIKTRGQQVTLRCSSQSGHNTVSWYQQALGQGPQFIFQYYREEENGRGNFPPRFSGLQFPNYSSELNVNALELDDSALYLCASTRLAGGSEQFFGPGTRLTVL.

The rearrangement uses TRBV9 and TRBJ1-1; TRBD1 agrees at 7 bases. This CDR3 contains 15 residues. Germline CDR1 and CDR2: SGDLS and YYNGEE. V shed 4 bases and J 4 bases; nucleotides not matched to a gene: 10. The CDR3 loop is CASSPRQGWGTEAFF. CDR3 DNA sequence: TGTGCCAGCAGCCCAAGACAGGGTTGGGGCACTGAAGCTTTCTTT.

The chain couples TRBV30 to TRBJ1-4; D perhaps matches TRBD1 (6 bases). CDR3 length equals 15 residues. Germline V gene lookup returns CDR1 GTSNPN and CDR2 SVGIG (reference sequence). Trimming removed 3 bases at V and 0 bases at J, with 11 bases between. CDR3 nucleotide sequence: TGTGCCTGGAGCGCAGCAGGGGCAACTAATGAAAAACTGTTTTTT. As protein: CAWSAAGATNEKLFF.

The chain couples TRBV3-1 (or the pseudogene TRBV3-2) to TRBJ1-1, with D hard to call. Germline values: CDR1 LGHDT, CDR2 YNNKEL (reference sequence). CDR3 length equals 13 residues. Trimming left V 0 bases short and J 11 bases short, with 13 bases between. The CDR3, as DNA: TGTGCCAGCAGCCAAGATACGTATGGAGGGGCTTTCTTT. Translating it yields CASSQDTYGGAFF.

V usage is TRBV12-3 or TRBV12-4 and J usage is TRBJ1-5; weak D call: TRBD1 (5 bases). The V and J ends lost 7 bases and 5 bases respectively, with 9 bases between them. There are 12 residues in the CDR3. The CDR3 DNA is TGTGCCAGCAACCAGGGCTATCAGCCCCAGCATTTT. This translates into CASNQGYQPQHF.

The V gene is TRBV5-4, the J gene TRBJ2-5, with 7 positions matching TRBD1. CDR1 is SGHNT and CDR2 is YYREEE in the germline V gene (reference sequence). This CDR3 is 13 amino acids long. V shed 4 bases, J shed 4 bases, and the junction held 4 bases outside the gene matches. This CDR3 reads CASSRNRGETQYF. The CDR3, as DNA: TGTGCCAGCAGCCGGAACAGGGGAGAGACCCAGTACTTC.

The chain recombines TRBV21-1 with TRBJ2-5; the D segment call TRBD1 is taken from the table without a DNA check. TRBV21-1 corresponds to a pseudogene. The CDR3 loop spans 14 amino acids. The CDR3: CASSTGTGEETQYF. The CDR3 bases are TGTGCCAGCAGCACAGGGACAGGGGAAGAGACCCAGTACTTC.

V is TRBV5-1 and J is TRBJ2-1; 12 bases match TRBD2. V gave up 4 bases and J gave up 7 bases; unmatched junction bases: 15. Looked up from germline, CDR1 is SGHRS and CDR2 is YFSETQ. The CDR3 spans 18 residues. This CDR3 is CASSTGSRLAGGRNEQFF. As DNA, the CDR3 is TGCGCCAGCAGCACCGGAAGTAGGCTAGCGGGGGGGAGGAATGAGCAGTTCTTC.

This clone has only a few counts. As DNA, the CDR3 is TGTGCCAGCAGGGCTAAGGACAGGGTAGGCACCGGGGAGCTGTTTTTT. Protein: CASRAKDRVGTGELFF. This chain connects TRBV28 to TRBJ2-2; 8 bases fit TRBD1. The germline gives CDR1 MDHEN, CDR2 SYDVKM. The CDR3 has 16 amino acids. V shed 6 bases, J shed 4 bases, and the junction held 10 bases outside the gene matches.

The CDR3 nucleotides read TGTGCCTGGAATACCAGGGCCGTTTCTGGGGCCAACGTCCTGACTTTC. As protein: CAWNTRAVSGANVLTF. The chain combines TRBV30 with TRBJ2-6; D may be TRBD1 (5 bases). V was shortened by 4 bases and J by 1 base, with 14 bases between the two germline ends. Germline V gene sequence: CDR1 GTSNPN, CDR2 SVGIG (reference sequence). This CDR3 region has 16 residues. The full variable domain, in which reference TRBV30 and TRBJ2-6 provide the parts outside the CDR3, is SQTIHQWPATLVQPVGSPLSLECTVEGTSNPNLYWYRQAAGRGLQLLFYSVGIGQISSEVPQNLSASRPQDRQFILSSKKLLLSDSGFYLCAWNTRAVSGANVLTFGAGSRLTVL.

The chain is built from TRBV7-9 and TRBJ1-1; 10 nucleotides match TRBD1. J gave up 1 base and V 2 bases, and 13 bases lay outside the gene matches. Germline V gene sequence: CDR1 SEHNR, CDR2 FQNEAQ (reference sequence). CDR3 length: 19 amino acids. The CDR3 DNA reads as TGTGCCAGCAGCTTACCTAGGGGACAGGGGACTTCGAGGAACACTGAAGCTTTCTTT. Protein sequence: CASSLPRGQGTSRNTEAFF.

The chain joins TRBV7-2 to TRBJ2-4, with a weak D call TRBD2 (5 bases). Germline assignment: CDR1 SGHTA and CDR2 FQGNSA. The CDR3 spans 16 residues. Deletions cut 2 bases from V and 1 base from J, with 12 bases between. CDR3 loop: CASSLRPPGAKNIQYF. In DNA, the CDR3 is TGTGCCAGCAGCTTACGCCCTCCGGGGGCCAAAAACATTCAGTACTTC.

This chain links TRBV4-3 with TRBJ2-1; 8 positions agree with TRBD2. There are 16 residues in the CDR3. Germline CDR1 reads LGHNA; CDR2 reads YSLEER. The V segment lost 6 bases and the J segment 3 bases; nucleotides outside the gene matches: 10. The CDR3 DNA reads as TGCGCCAGCAGTCCCGGGGGGGGGACTATCTACAATGAGCAGTTCTTC. Encoded protein: CASSPGGGTIYNEQFF.

The V and J genes are TRBV2 and TRBJ1-6; D is possibly TRBD1 (5 bases). The V end was cut by 3 bases, the J end by 7 bases, with 13 bases between. There are 15 residues in the CDR3. The V gene's germline CDR1 is SNHLY and CDR2 FYNNEI. The CDR3 DNA reads as TGTGCCAGCAGTGATAAGGGGCTTATGAATTCACCCCTCCACTTT. Its protein is CASSDKGLMNSPLHF.